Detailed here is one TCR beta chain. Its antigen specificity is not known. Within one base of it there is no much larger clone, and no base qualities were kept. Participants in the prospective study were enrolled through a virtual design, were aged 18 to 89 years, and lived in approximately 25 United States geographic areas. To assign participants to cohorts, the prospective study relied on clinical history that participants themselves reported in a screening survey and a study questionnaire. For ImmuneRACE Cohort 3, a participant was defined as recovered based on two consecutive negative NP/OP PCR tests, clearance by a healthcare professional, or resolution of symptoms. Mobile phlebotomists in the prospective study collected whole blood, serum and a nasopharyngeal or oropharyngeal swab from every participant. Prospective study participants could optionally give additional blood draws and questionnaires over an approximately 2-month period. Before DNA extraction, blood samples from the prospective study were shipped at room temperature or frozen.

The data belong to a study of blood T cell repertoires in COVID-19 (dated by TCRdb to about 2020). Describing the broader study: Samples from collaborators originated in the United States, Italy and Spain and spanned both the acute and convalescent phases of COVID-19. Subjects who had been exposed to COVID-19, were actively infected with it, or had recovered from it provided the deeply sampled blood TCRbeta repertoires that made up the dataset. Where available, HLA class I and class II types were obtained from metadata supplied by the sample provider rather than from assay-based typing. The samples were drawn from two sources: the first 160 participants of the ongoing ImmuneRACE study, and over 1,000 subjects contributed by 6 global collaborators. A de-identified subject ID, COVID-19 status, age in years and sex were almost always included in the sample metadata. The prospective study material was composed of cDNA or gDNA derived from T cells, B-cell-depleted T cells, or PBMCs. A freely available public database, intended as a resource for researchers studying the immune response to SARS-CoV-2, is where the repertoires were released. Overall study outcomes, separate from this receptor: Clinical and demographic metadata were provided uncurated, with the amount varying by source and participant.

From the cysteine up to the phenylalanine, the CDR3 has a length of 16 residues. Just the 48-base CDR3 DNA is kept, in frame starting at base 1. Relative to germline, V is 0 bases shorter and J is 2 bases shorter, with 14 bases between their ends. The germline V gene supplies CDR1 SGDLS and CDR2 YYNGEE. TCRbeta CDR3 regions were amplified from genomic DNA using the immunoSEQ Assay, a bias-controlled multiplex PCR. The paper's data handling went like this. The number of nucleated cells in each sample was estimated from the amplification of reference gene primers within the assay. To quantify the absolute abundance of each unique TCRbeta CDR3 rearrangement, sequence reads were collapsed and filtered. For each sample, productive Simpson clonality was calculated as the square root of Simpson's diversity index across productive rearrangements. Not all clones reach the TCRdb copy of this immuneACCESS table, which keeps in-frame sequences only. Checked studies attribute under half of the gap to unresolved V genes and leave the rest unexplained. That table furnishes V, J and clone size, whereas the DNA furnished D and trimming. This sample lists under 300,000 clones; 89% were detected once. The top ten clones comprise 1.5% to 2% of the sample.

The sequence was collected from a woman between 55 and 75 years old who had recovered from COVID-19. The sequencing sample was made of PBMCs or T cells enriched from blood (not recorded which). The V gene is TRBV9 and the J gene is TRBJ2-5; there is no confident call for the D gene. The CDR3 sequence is CASSVVGRAIQETQYF. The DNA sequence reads TGTGCCAGCAGCGTAGTTGGTCGCGCGATTCAAGAGACCCAGTACTTC.